This T cell receptor beta chain was recorded in a study of blood T cell repertoires in COVID-19. Overall study: Whether acute or convalescent, the COVID-19 samples came from the United States, Italy and Spain. PBMCs, B-cell-depleted T cells, or T cells provided the cDNA or gDNA that made up the material.

Original handling: Nucleated cell counts were estimated from reference gene primer amplification. The data were produced by immunoSEQ multiplex PCR, yet TCRdb's version contains in-frame clones alone and is incomplete. The DNA was the basis for D and trimming; V, J and clone size are from that table. The sample contains 150,000 to 200,000 clones, around 90% of which appear only once. V lost 1 base and J 7 bases, leaving 14 bases between the germline ends. Germline V gives CDR1 SGHRS, CDR2 YFSETQ. The length of the CDR3 is 15 residues. This clone came up a few times. The receptor comes from a human donor in a cohort sampled during active COVID-19. Sequenced sample: peripheral blood. The chain uses TRBV5-1 and TRBJ2-2, with D maybe TRBD1 (6 bases). Written as DNA, the CDR3 is TGCGCCAGCAGCTTGCGCCAGGGGCAGGGCGGGGAGCTGTTTTTT. It encodes CASSLRQGQGGELFF.